This entry features one T cell receptor (beta chain) sequence. In the study's own analysis: Amplification of reference gene primers was used by the study to estimate nucleated cell counts. Using immunoSEQ multiplex PCR, the repertoire was profiled, and TCRdb retains in-frame clones only, with some absent. That table gives V, J and clone size, and the DNA gave D and trimming. Counted here are roughly 52,000 clones, 89% occurring once; the ten biggest clones make up about 27%. These data come from a study of blood T cell repertoires in COVID-19. Background on the study: Spain, Italy and the United States supplied samples that represented acute and convalescent COVID-19. T cells, B-cell-depleted T cells, or PBMCs provided the cDNA or gDNA that served as material.

Germline CDR1 reads SEHNR; CDR2 reads FQNEAQ (reference sequence). The CDR3 length is 14 residues. V shed 0 bases and J shed 5 bases, with 8 bases lying between them. The rearrangement uses TRBV7-9 and TRBJ2-1; perhaps TRBD2 as D (5 bases). The clonotype was recovered from a woman older than 75 with acute or convalescent COVID-19. The specimen was peripheral blood. The chain's CDR3 is CASSLAGLHNEQFF. The CDR3 nucleotides read TGTGCCAGCAGCTTAGCTGGACTCCACAATGAGCAGTTCTTC.